This T cell receptor (beta chain) appears in the sequencing data of a study of beta chain features in type 1 diabetes. In regard to this clone: Other DNA sequences in this specimen translate into the identical CDR3.

Every bit of the isolated RNA underwent reverse transcription, so sequencing read expressed TCRB transcripts. The table came from immunoSEQ multiplex PCR; TCRdb's copy has only in-frame clones and leaves some out. This sample has hundreds of thousands of clones, with roughly 17% found just once. The CDR3 has 15 amino acids. Trimming removed 0 bases from V and 1 base from J, with 10 bases in between. Germline-derived CDR1 and CDR2 are SGHRS and YFSETQ. Sequences were obtained from naive CD4+ T cells from blood. The receptor comes from a woman aged 18-29 years in good health. The chain carries TRBV5-1 and TRBJ2-5; D may correspond to TRBD1 or TRBD2 (5 bases each). The chain's CDR3 is CASSLAGTTQETQYF. The CDR3 nucleotides are TGCGCCAGCAGCTTGGCAGGGACCACCCAAGAGACCCAGTACTTC.